The present T cell receptor (beta chain) was sequenced within a study of spatial heterogeneity in lung cancer. Study observations and caveats: Tumor mutation count correlated with how many alpha and beta TCRs expanded intratumorally.

Time point denoted: sample taken at primary tumor resection. No cell sorting; template was whole RNA from tumor, lung tissue or PBMC. At least ten counts were recorded for this clonotype. Its antigen remains unknown. Every individual TCR cDNA molecule carried its own unique molecular identifier, which allowed correction of PCR and sequencing errors. TCRdb re-analysed the 5' RACE reads in MiXCR, keeping a single row per CDR3 protein. The sample includes under 15,000 distinct CDR3 sequences, 4.7% of them seen just once. Trimming took 1 base from V and 5 from J, leaving 7 bases between them. Per the germline V gene, CDR1 is SGHRS and CDR2 is YFSETQ. The CDR3 is 13 amino acids.

Sequenced here: lung tumor tissue, sampled at surgery. The clonotype originates from a female donor with early-stage non-small cell lung cancer. V and J are TRBV5-1 and TRBJ1-5; a possible D gene is TRBD1 (5 bases). For the CDR3, the DNA is TGCGCCAGCAGCTTGATGACAGATCAGCCCCAGCATTTT. This translates into CASSLMTDQPQHF.